This T cell receptor (beta chain) was captured in a study of blood T cell repertoires in COVID-19 (dated by TCRdb to 2018 to 2021). Study-wide context: Samples covering the acute and convalescent phases of COVID-19 were provided by collaborators in the United States, Italy and Spain. The repertoires were made available in a free public database intended to serve as a resource for research on the immune response to SARS-CoV-2. Deeply sampled blood TCRbeta repertoires from subjects exposed to, actively infected with, or recovered from COVID-19 were included in the dataset. Where available, HLA class I and class II types were obtained from metadata supplied by the sample provider rather than from assay-based typing. Samples came from the ongoing ImmuneRACE study (first 160 participants) plus 1,254 subjects from 6 global collaborators. The prospective study material was composed of cDNA or gDNA derived from T cells, B-cell-depleted T cells, or PBMCs. Sample metadata almost always included a de-identified subject ID, COVID-19 status, age in years and sex.

To note about this clone: The target of this receptor is not known. No per-base quality is available; no much larger clone lies one base away.

Deletion took 1 base off V and 3 bases off J, with a span of 13 bases between the germline ends. The cysteine opens and the phenylalanine closes a CDR3 of 16 amino acids. The DNA shown is the 48-base CDR3, in frame from base 1. CDR1 and CDR2 (SGDLS, YYNGEE) derive from the germline V gene. TCRbeta CDR3 regions were amplified from genomic DNA using the immunoSEQ Assay, a bias-controlled multiplex PCR. Processing in the source paper ran as follows. The number of nucleated cells in each sample was estimated from the amplification of reference gene primers within the assay. To quantify the absolute abundance of each unique TCRbeta CDR3 rearrangement, sequence reads were collapsed and filtered. Productive Simpson clonality was computed per sample as the square root of Simpson's diversity index over productive rearrangements. This is the immuneACCESS table as TCRdb keeps it, with only in-frame sequences that have V and J called. A part of the clones is gone; compared with another copy, unresolved V genes explain less than half, and the rest is unexplained. Clone size and the V and J calls come from that table; the DNA yielded D and trimming. This sample has about 140,000 clones in its table, and about three quarters of those were observed once. The ten biggest clones cover roughly 8.6% of the sample.

What the work shows at the level of the full study, not this receptor alone: Clinical and demographic metadata were provided uncurated, with the amount varying by source and participant.

Collaborating institutions collected whole blood in K2EDTA tubes following their own protocols. For TCRbeta analysis, collaborator samples were shipped as frozen whole blood, as isolated PBMCs, or as DNA extracted from either sample type. This chain is built from TRBV9 and TRBJ2-2, and the D gene may be TRBD2, 6 bases matching. The specimen sequenced was peripheral blood. The sequence derives from a woman aged 45-65 years with active or convalescent COVID-19. The CDR3 reads CASSVTGGDYTGELFF. The sequenced DNA is TGTGCCAGCAGCGTAACTGGAGGGGATTACACCGGGGAGCTGTTTTTT.